These 27 T cell receptor beta chains came from one sample sequenced in a study of neurological immune-mediated disorders (dated by TCRdb to the late 2010s). Library generation was performed with 5' RACE. TCRdb names Illumina HiSeq 2500 as the instrument used. TCRdb took the public reads, trimmed them with fastp at Q25, ran MiXCR for clone calling and kept in-frame beta chains. Every CDR3 protein is listed once, alongside the most common genes and DNA of its rows. Counted in this sample were some 57,000 distinct CDR3 sequences; under 3.5% of them appeared once. The ten largest clones capture approximately 7.1% of the sample. Sequencing input: PBMCs. Every receptor here comes from a woman aged 55-69 years with multiple sclerosis.

In this sample, this clonotype turned up many times. The rearrangement joins TRBV7-2 to TRBJ1-1; D possibly corresponds to TRBD1 (5 bases). The CDR3 sequence is 14 residues long. The germline gives CDR1 SGHTA, CDR2 FQGNSA. Deletions cut 4 bases from V and 2 bases from J, with 11 bases between. The CDR3 bases are TGTGCCAGCAGCTCCCACGGGGCAAACACTGAAGCTTTCTTT. This encodes CASSSHGANTEAFF.

The table lists this clonotype with many counts. The chain has TRBV7-8 and TRBJ1-6, with unresolved D. This CDR3 region has 17 residues. Germline CDR1 SGHVS, CDR2 FQNEAQ. The V end was cut by 1 base, the J end by 7 bases, with 17 bases between. CDR3 loop: CASSLDFRGGWNSPLHF. CDR3 in DNA: TGTGCCAGCAGCTTAGATTTCCGGGGAGGGTGGAATTCACCCCTCCACTTT.

This clonotype appeared many times. This chain links TRBV7-9 with TRBJ1-5; D uncertain. The V gene lost 3 bases and the J gene lost 4 bases, with 4 bases spanning the gap. The CDR3 totals 12 residues. In germline, CDR1 is SEHNR, CDR2 FQNEAQ (reference sequence). The CDR3 coding sequence is TGTGCCAGCAGCTTCCTTAATCAGCCCCAGCATTTT. It specifies CASSFLNQPQHF. Full variable domain (missing parts from reference TRBV7-9 and TRBJ1-5): DTGVSQNPRHKITKRGQNVTFRCDPISEHNRLYWYRQTLGQGPEFLTYFQNEAQLEKSRLLSDRFSAERPKGSFSTLEIQRTEQGDSAMYLCASSFLNQPQHFGDGTRLSIL.

This clonotype was detected ten times or more. V and J are TRBV7-7 and TRBJ2-3, with TRBD2 identical over 13 bases. CDR3 size: 16 residues. The V and J ends lost 5 bases and 2 bases, in that order; junction bases with no gene match: 4. Germline V gives CDR1 SSHAT, CDR2 FNYEAQ (reference sequence). In DNA form, the CDR3 reads TGTGCCAGCAGCCCGGGACTAGCGGGAAACACAGATACGCAGTATTTT. As protein: CASSPGLAGNTDTQYF.

This clonotype was detected ten times or more. This chain links TRBV5-6 with TRBJ2-4; weak D call: TRBD2 (5 bases). V dropped 3 bases and J dropped 0 bases, with 16 bases sitting between them. CDR3 length: 17 amino acids. The V gene's germline CDR1 is SGHDT and CDR2 YYEEEE. Written as DNA, the CDR3 is TGTGCCAGCAGCTCCGGCAGTGAGGGCCTAGCCAAAAACATTCAGTACTTC. It translates to CASSSGSEGLAKNIQYF. Supplemented by reference TRBV5-6 and TRBJ2-4, the full variable domain reads DAGVTQSPTHLIKTRGQQVTLRCSPKSGHDTVSWYQQALGQGPQFIFQYYEEEERQRGNFPDRFSGHQFPNYSSELNVNALLLGDSALYLCASSSGSEGLAKNIQYFGAGTRLSVL.

This clonotype was counted at least ten times. V and J are TRBV6-6 and TRBJ1-5; D not certain. V was cut by 5 bases and J by 1 base, with 6 bases left in between. CDR1 and CDR2 from the germline V gene are MNHNY and SVGAGI (reference sequence). This CDR3 has 13 amino acids. CDR3 sequence: CASSQKSNQPQHF. CDR3 DNA: TGTGCCAGCAGTCAAAAAAGCAATCAGCCCCAGCATTTT.

This clonotype was seen many times. The chain carries TRBV7-2 and TRBJ2-1, with TRBD2 matching 8 bases. Per the germline V gene, CDR1 is SGHTA and CDR2 is FQGNSA. The CDR3 is 15 residues long. V lost 3 bases and J lost 9; bases outside the gene matches: 10. The CDR3 DNA is TGTGCCAGCAGCTTTCGGGGGGGGCCCGGCGTTGAGCAGTTCTTC. Translated, it gives CASSFRGGPGVEQFF.

This clonotype is labeled medium-sized (0.01 to 0.1%). This rearrangement joins TRBV12-3 or TRBV12-4 to TRBJ1-2, with D unclear. V was shortened by 5 bases and J by 0 bases, with 7 bases between the two germline ends. The CDR3 covers 13 residues. CDR3 sequence (DNA): TGTGCCAGCAGTCCTATGGCTAACTATGGCTACACCTTC. Amino acids: CASSPMANYGYTF.

This clonotype was counted many times. The junction and the germline gene differ at one end; a read error may be behind it. The J gene is TRBJ1-4, the V gene TRBV28; no reliable D call. The length of the CDR3 is 17 residues. The germline V gene encodes CDR1 MDHEN and CDR2 SYDVKM. The CDR3 coding sequence is TGTGCCAGCAGTTTATTGGGAAGGCACGGACCTTATGACAAACTGTTTTTT. Its protein product is CASSLLGRHGPYDKLFF.

This clonotype has a count of ten or more. The chain recombines TRBV20-1 with TRBJ2-7, with a tentative D call TRBD2 (6 bases). V was pared by 6 bases and J by 7 bases, with 25 bases between. The CDR3 runs to 15 residues. Germline lookup yields CDR1 DFQATT and CDR2 SNEGSKA (reference sequence). CDR3 residues: CSADPLGLRFGEQYF. DNA of the CDR3: TGCAGTGCCGATCCGCTCGGACTACGATTCGGTGAGCAGTACTTC.

This clonotype was recorded at least ten times. This rearrangement joins TRBV12-3 or TRBV12-4 to TRBJ1-1, with D maybe TRBD1 (5 bases). The CDR3 runs 16 residues. V lost 2 bases to trimming and J lost 1 base, with 14 bases between them. Here the CDR3 reads CASSLRGAWGNTEAFF. In DNA, the CDR3 is TGTGCCAGCAGTTTAAGGGGTGCCTGGGGGAACACTGAAGCTTTCTTT.

This clonotype was seen many times. The V and J genes are TRBV6-5 and TRBJ2-7; TRBD2 matches 10 bases. J lost 3 bases, V lost 0 bases, and 8 bases had no gene match. The CDR3 is 17 residues long. CDR1 and CDR2 (germline): MNHEY, SVGAGI. This chain's CDR3 is CASSYSRGVAGGYEQYF. Written as DNA, the CDR3 is TGTGCCAGCAGTTACTCGAGAGGGGTAGCGGGAGGCTACGAGCAGTACTTC.

This clonotype was counted many times. The gene calls are TRBV5-1 and TRBJ1-2, with D maybe TRBD1 (5 bases). The CDR3 is 15 amino acids. From germline, CDR1 is SGHRS and CDR2 YFSETQ. The V end was cut by 0 bases, the J end by 7 bases, with 16 bases between. The CDR3, as DNA: TGCGCCAGCAGCTTGGATGTTGGGGCGGCGGGTGGCTACACCTTC. Its translation is CASSLDVGAAGGYTF.

Many counts were recorded for this clonotype. DNA for the CDR3: TGTGCCAGCTGTCCCGGGGGGGCGGGGGAGCAGTACTTC. Its translation is CASCPGGAGEQYF. The chain recombines TRBV2 with TRBJ2-7; 8 bases are a match to TRBD2. Losses at the gene ends were 8 bases for V and 7 bases for J; bases not matched to a gene: 10. Germline CDR1 reads SNHLY; CDR2 reads FYNNEI. This CDR3 is built from 13 residues.

To note about this clonotype: A much more abundant neighbour one base away suggests this may be a read error. This chain connects TRBV3-1 to TRBJ1-6; D unclear. The V gene lost 4 bases and the J gene lost 9 bases, with 7 bases spanning the gap. The CDR3 totals 12 residues. Germline assignment: CDR1 LGHDT and CDR2 YNNKEL (reference sequence). The CDR3 spells CASSLPTSPLHF. The CDR3 coding sequence is TGTGCCAGCAGCCTGCCTACTTCACCCCTCCACTTT.

By frequency in the sample, this clonotype is medium-sized. V gene TRBV4-2 combines with J gene TRBJ2-7, with D maybe TRBD1 (6 bases). Trimming left V 0 bases short and J 7 bases short, with 10 bases between. This CDR3 spans 13 amino acids. The germline CDR1 and CDR2 sequences are LGHNA and YNFKEQ. The CDR3 loop reads CASSQEGAREQYF. CDR3 in DNA: TGTGCCAGCAGCCAAGAGGGGGCTCGTGAGCAGTACTTC.

The sample holds many counts of this clonotype. J is TRBJ2-4 and V is TRBV29-1; 8 bases line up with TRBD1. The length of the CDR3 is 12 residues. V dropped 5 bases and J dropped 8; count of bases not matched to a gene: 5. Germline lookup yields CDR1 SQVTM and CDR2 ANQGSEA. CDR3 bases: TGCAGCGTTTCCAGGGGGCCGGACATTCAGTACTTC. Its protein product is CSVSRGPDIQYF.

A remark on this clonotype: One end of the junction does not line up with germline, which may come from a read error. The chain employs TRBV10-3 and TRBJ1-5, with D possibly matching TRBD1 (6 bases). The CDR3 has 12 amino acids. CDR1 is ENHRY and CDR2 is SYGVKD in the germline V gene. In nucleotides, the CDR3 is TGTGCCACCGGACAGAACAATAAGACCCAGAATTTT. Translated, it gives CATGQNNKTQNF.

This clonotype has a count of ten or more. The genes are TRBV10-2 and TRBJ2-5, with a tentative D call TRBD2 (5 bases). The V gene's germline CDR1 is WSHSY and CDR2 SAAADI. This CDR3 spans 14 amino acids. V was trimmed by 7 bases and J by 5 bases, leaving 17 bases between them. The CDR3 loop is CASTPGISYETQYF. The DNA for the CDR3 is TGCGCCAGCACCCCCGGGATCTCGTACGAGACCCAGTACTTC.

This clonotype was observed many times. The chain joins TRBV5-1 to TRBJ1-2; 10 positions agree with TRBD1. Germline assignment: CDR1 SGHRS and CDR2 YFSETQ. The length of the CDR3 is 15 residues. V gave up 6 bases and J gave up 7 bases; unmatched junction bases: 12. CDR3: CASKRQGQGLTGYTF. DNA of the CDR3: TGCGCCAGCAAACGACAGGGACAGGGGCTAACTGGCTACACCTTC.

At least ten counts were recorded for this clonotype. The rearrangement joins TRBV20-1 to TRBJ2-3, with D perhaps TRBD2 (6 bases). V lost 5 bases and J lost 4, with 13 bases in between. The CDR3 length is 13 residues. Germline V lookup: CDR1 DFQATT, CDR2 SNEGSKA (reference sequence). CDR3 sequence: CSARRSSADTQYF. In nucleotides, the CDR3 is TGCAGTGCTCGGCGGTCTAGCGCAGATACGCAGTATTTT.

This clonotype was detected many times. The chain carries TRBV6-5 and TRBJ1-6; 9 bases map to TRBD1. From germline, CDR1 is MNHEY and CDR2 SVGAGI. V gave up 5 bases and J gave up 9 bases; unmatched junction bases: 5. The length of the CDR3 is 14 residues. The CDR3 protein is CASSNRQGGSPLHF. In DNA, the CDR3 is TGTGCCAGCAGTAACCGACAGGGGGGTTCACCCCTCCACTTT.

This clonotype was counted many times. The chain has TRBV20-1 and TRBJ2-1, with unresolved D. The V end was cut by 1 base, the J end by 8 bases, with 9 bases between. The CDR3 totals 12 residues. CDR1 and CDR2 from the germline V gene are DFQATT and SNEGSKA (reference sequence). CDR3 in DNA: TGCAGTGCTAGAGCTCCTCGTGATGAGCAGTTCTTC. Protein: CSARAPRDEQFF.

This clonotype was observed many times. This rearrangement joins TRBV3-1 to TRBJ2-1; 10 bases are shared with TRBD2. The germline V gene has CDR1 LGHDT and CDR2 YNNKEL (reference sequence). V dropped 2 bases and J dropped 3; count of bases not matched to a gene: 1. CDR3 length: 15 residues. This chain's CDR3 is CASSQPSGSYNEQFF. The CDR3 DNA follows: TGTGCCAGCAGCCAACCTAGCGGGAGCTACAATGAGCAGTTCTTC.

This clonotype qualifies as medium-sized (0.01 to 0.1%). This chain connects TRBV6-5 to TRBJ1-6; D gene uncertain. Germline CDR1 and CDR2: MNHEY and SVGAGI. This CDR3 region has 14 residues. V shed 2 bases and J shed 9 bases, with 11 bases lying between them. CDR3 in amino acids: CASSYEGWGSPLHF. The CDR3 nucleotides read TGTGCCAGCAGTTACGAAGGGTGGGGTTCACCCCTCCACTTT.

This clonotype was observed at least ten times. J is TRBJ2-3 and V is TRBV5-1, with 9 bases fitting TRBD1. This CDR3 is 16 amino acids long. The germline CDR1 and CDR2 sequences are SGHRS and YFSETQ. Trimming removed 1 base from V and 0 bases from J; junction bases left unmatched: 3. This CDR3 is CASSLMGTGSTDTQYF. For the CDR3, the DNA is TGCGCCAGCAGCTTGATGGGGACAGGGAGCACAGATACGCAGTATTTT.

This clonotype was recorded many times. This rearrangement joins TRBV18 to TRBJ2-7, with TRBD2 matching over 7 bases. The CDR3 sequence is 13 residues long. V trimming: 0 bases; J trimming: 4 bases; junction bases outside the gene matches: 0. CDR1 is KGHSH and CDR2 is LQKENI in the germline V gene. DNA of the CDR3: TGTGCCAGCTCACCACCCGGGGGGTACGAGCAGTACTTC. Translating it yields CASSPPGGYEQYF.